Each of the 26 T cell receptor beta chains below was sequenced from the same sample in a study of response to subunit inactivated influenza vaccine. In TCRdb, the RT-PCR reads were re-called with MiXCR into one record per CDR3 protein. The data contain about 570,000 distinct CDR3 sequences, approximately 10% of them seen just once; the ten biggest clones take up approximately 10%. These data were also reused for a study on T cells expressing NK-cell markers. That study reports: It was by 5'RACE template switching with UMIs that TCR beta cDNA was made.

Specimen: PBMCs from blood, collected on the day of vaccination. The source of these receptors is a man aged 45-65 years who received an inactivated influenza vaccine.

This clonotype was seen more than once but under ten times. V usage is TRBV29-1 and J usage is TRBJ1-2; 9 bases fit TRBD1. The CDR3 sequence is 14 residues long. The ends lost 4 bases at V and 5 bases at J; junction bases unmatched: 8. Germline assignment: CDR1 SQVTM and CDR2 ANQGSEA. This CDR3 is CSVGTGAFGYGYTF. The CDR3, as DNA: TGCAGCGTTGGGACAGGGGCCTTTGGGTATGGCTACACCTTC. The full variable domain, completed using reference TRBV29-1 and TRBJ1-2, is SAVISQKPSRDICQRGTSLTIQCQVDSQVTMMFWYRQQPGQSLTLIATANQGSEATYESGFVIDKFPISRPNLTFSTLTVSNMSPEDSSIYLCSVGTGAFGYGYTFGSGTRLTVV.

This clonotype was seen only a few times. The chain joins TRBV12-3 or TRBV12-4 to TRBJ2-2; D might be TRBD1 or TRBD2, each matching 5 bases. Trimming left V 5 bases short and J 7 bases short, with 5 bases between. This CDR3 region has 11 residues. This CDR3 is CASSGGGELFF. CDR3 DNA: TGTGCCAGCAGTGGGGGCGGGGAGCTGTTTTTT.

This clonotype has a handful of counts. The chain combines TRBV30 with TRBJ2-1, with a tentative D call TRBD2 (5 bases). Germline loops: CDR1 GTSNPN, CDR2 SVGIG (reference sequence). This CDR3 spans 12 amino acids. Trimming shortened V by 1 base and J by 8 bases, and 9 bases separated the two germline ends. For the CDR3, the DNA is TGTGCCTGGAGTGGAGGGTTACATGAGCAGTTCTTC. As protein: CAWSGGLHEQFF.

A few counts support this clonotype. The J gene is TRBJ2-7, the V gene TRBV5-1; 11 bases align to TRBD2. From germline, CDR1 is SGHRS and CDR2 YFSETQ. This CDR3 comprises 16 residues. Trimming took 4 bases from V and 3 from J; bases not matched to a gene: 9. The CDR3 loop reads CASSRDPGLADYEQYF. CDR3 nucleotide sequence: TGCGCCAGCAGCAGGGACCCGGGACTAGCGGACTACGAGCAGTACTTC.

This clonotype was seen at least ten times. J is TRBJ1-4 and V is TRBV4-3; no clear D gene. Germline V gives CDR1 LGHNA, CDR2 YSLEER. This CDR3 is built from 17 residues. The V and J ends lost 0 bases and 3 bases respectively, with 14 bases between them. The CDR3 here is CASSQDERVGSNEKLFF. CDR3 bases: TGCGCCAGCAGCCAAGACGAACGGGTAGGGTCTAATGAAAAACTGTTTTTT.

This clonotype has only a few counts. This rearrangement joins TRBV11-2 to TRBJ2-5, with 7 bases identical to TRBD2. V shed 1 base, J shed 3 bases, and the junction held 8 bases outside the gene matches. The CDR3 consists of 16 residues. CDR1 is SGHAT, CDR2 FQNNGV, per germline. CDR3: CASSLGFPSGKETQYF. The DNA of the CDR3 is TGTGCCAGCAGCTTAGGTTTCCCTAGCGGTAAAGAGACCCAGTACTTC. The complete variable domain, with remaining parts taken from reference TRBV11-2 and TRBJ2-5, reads EAGVAQSPRYKIIEKRQSVAFWCNPISGHATLYWYQQILGQGPKLLIQFQNNGVVDDSQLPKDRFSAERLKGVDSTLKIQPAKLEDSAVYLCASSLGFPSGKETQYFGPGTRLLVL.

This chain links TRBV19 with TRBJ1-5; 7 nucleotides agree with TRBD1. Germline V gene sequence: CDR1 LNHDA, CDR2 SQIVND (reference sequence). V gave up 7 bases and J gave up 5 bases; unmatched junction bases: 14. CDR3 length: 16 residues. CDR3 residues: CASNVGGGAEYQPQHF. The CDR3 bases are TGTGCCAGTAACGTTGGAGGGGGCGCAGAGTATCAGCCCCAGCATTTT.

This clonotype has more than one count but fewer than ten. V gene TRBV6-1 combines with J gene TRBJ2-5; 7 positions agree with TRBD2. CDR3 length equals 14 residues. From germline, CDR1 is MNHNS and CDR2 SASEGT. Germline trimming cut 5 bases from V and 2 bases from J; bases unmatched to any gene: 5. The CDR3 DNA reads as TGTGCCAGCAGTCGGCTGGGAGGGCAAGAGACCCAGTACTTC. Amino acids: CASSRLGGQETQYF.

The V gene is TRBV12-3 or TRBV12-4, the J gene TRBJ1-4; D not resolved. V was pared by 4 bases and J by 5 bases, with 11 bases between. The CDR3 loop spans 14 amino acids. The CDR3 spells CASSSGSLNEKLFF. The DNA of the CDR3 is TGTGCCAGCAGTTCTGGATCCTTAAATGAAAAACTGTTTTTT.

In nucleotides, the CDR3 is TGTGCCAGCAGCCAAGACGGGACTAGCGGGCCGCGCTCCTACGAGCAGTACTTC. Protein: CASSQDGTSGPRSYEQYF. This chain joins TRBV3-1 and TRBJ2-7; 12 nucleotides agree with TRBD2. Trimming took 0 bases from V and 0 from J; bases not matched to a gene: 6. The CDR3 is 18 residues long. Germline assignment: CDR1 LGHDT and CDR2 YNNKEL (reference sequence).

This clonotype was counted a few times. The CDR3 coding sequence is TGTGCCAGCAGTCCCCTGCGGGGGGCCTACAATGAGCAGTTCTTC. Translation: CASSPLRGAYNEQFF. The chain is built from TRBV12-3 or TRBV12-4 and TRBJ2-1; 8 nucleotides line up with TRBD2. The CDR3 is 15 amino acids. V dropped 5 bases and J dropped 2; count of bases not matched to a gene: 5.

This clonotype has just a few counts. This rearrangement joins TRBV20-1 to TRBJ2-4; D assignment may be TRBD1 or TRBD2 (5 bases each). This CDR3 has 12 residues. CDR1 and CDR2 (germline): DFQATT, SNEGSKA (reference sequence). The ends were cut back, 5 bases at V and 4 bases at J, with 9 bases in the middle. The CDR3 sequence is CSALGPKNIQYF. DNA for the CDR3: TGCAGTGCTCTGGGACCGAAAAACATTCAGTACTTC.

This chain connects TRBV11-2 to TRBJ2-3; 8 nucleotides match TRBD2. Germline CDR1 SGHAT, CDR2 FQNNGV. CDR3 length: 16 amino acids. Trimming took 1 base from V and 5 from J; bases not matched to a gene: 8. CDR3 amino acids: CASSLVSGRVKDTQYF. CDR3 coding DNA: TGTGCCAGCAGCTTAGTAAGCGGGAGAGTGAAAGATACGCAGTATTTT.

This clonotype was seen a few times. Here the CDR3 reads CSAEEDRVTDTQYF. As DNA, the CDR3 is TGCAGTGCTGAAGAAGACAGGGTCACAGATACGCAGTATTTT. The J gene is TRBJ2-3, the V gene TRBV20-1; 7 bases are shared with TRBD1. Germline values: CDR1 DFQATT, CDR2 SNEGSKA (reference sequence). V lost 5 bases, J lost 2 bases, and 7 bases stayed unmatched. The CDR3 length is 14 residues.

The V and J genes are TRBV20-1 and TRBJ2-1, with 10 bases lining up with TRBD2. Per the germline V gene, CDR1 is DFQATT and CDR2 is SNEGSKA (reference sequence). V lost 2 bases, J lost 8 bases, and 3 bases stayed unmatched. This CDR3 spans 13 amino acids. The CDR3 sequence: CSARLAGVYEQFF. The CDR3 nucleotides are TGCAGTGCTAGACTAGCGGGAGTATATGAGCAGTTCTTC.

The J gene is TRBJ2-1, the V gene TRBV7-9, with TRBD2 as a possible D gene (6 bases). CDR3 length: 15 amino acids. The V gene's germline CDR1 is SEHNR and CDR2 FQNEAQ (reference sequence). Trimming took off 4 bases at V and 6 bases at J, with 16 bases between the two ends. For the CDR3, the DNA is TGTGCCAGCAGCTCCGGGGACTCCCTCCCCAATGAGCAGTTCTTC. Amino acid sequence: CASSSGDSLPNEQFF.

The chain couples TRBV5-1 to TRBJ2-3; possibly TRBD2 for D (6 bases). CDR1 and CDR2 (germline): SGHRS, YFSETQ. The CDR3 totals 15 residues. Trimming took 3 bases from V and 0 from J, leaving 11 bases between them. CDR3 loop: CASSSPGTSTDTQYF. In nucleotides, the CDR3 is TGCGCCAGCAGCTCCCCCGGGACTAGCACAGATACGCAGTATTTT.

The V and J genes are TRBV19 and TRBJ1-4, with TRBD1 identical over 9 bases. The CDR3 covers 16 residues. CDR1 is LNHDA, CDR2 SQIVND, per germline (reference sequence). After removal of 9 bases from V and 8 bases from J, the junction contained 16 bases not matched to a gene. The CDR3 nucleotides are TGTGCCAGCACGCCGGGACAGGGAAAAAAAGGGGAAAAACTGTTTTTT. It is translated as CASTPGQGKKGEKLFF.

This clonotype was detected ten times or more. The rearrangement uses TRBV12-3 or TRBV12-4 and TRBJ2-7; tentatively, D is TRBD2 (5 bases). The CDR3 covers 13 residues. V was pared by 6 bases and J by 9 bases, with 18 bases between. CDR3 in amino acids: CASRNAMEAGQYF. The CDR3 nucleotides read TGTGCCAGCAGGAACGCCATGGAGGCCGGGCAGTACTTC.

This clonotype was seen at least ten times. CDR3 region: CASSLTGKAGELFF. Here the CDR3 DNA reads TGTGCCAGCAGCTTGACAGGGAAGGCCGGGGAGCTGTTTTTT. The gene calls are TRBV5-5 and TRBJ2-2; perhaps TRBD1 as D (6 bases). Germline lookup yields CDR1 SGHKS and CDR2 YYEKEE (reference sequence). The CDR3 covers 14 residues. The V end was cut by 1 base, the J end by 6 bases, with 10 bases between.

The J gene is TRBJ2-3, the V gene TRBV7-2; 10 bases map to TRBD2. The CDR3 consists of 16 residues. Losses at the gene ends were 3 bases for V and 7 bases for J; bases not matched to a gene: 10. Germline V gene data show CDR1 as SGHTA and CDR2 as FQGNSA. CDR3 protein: CASSLTGTSVVNTQYF. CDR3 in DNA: TGTGCCAGCAGCTTGACCGGGACTAGCGTGGTGAATACGCAGTATTTT.

The CDR3 DNA reads as TGTGCCAGCAGCCCTAGGCCCACAGCTTTTAGTGTCAATGAGCAGTTCTTC. Its translation: CASSPRPTAFSVNEQFF. The chain recombines TRBV7-9 with TRBJ2-1, with D unclear. Germline CDR1 and CDR2: SEHNR and FQNEAQ (reference sequence). The CDR3 runs to 17 residues. V lost 5 bases to trimming and J lost 6 bases, with 23 bases between them.

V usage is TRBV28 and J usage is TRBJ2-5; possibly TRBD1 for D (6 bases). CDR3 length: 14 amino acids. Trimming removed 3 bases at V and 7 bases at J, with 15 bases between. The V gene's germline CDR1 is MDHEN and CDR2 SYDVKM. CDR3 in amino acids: CASSLAGAIATQYF. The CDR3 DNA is TGTGCCAGCAGTTTGGCAGGGGCAATAGCGACCCAGTACTTC.

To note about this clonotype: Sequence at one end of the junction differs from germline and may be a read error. CDR3 nucleotide sequence: TGTGCCAGCAGCCCAACATTCGACAGGTACGAGCGGTACTTC. It is translated as CASSPTFDRYERYF. This chain connects TRBV4-2 to TRBJ2-7; the D gene is possibly TRBD1 (6 bases). CDR1 and CDR2 (germline): LGHNA, YNFKEQ. This CDR3 comprises 14 residues.

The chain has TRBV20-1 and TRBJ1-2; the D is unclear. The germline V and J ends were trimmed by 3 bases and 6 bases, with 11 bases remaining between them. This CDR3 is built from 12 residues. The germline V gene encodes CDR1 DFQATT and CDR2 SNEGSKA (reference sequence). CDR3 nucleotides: TGCAGTGCTAGCTCCAGACCCCATGGCTACACCTTC. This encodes CSASSRPHGYTF.

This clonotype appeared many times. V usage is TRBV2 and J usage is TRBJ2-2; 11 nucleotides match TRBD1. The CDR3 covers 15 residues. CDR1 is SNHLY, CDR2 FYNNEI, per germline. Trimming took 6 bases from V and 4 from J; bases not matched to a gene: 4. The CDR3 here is CASRRDRGGTGELFF. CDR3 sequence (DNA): TGTGCCAGCAGAAGGGACAGGGGGGGCACCGGGGAGCTGTTTTTT. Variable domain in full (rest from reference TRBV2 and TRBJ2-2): EPEVTQTPSHQVTQMGQEVILRCVPISNHLYFYWYRQILGQKVEFLVSFYNNEISEKSEIFDDQFSVERPDGSNFTLKIRSTKLEDSAMYFCASRRDRGGTGELFFGEGSRLTVL.